The text below deals with one TCR beta chain. Its antigen is not identified. The sample belongs to a study of vaccination and CD4 T cells after COVID-19. The wider study: Researchers treated cells with overlapping spike peptides taken from SARS-CoV-2, HCoV-NL63, HCoV-OC43 and HCoV-229E.

Trimming cost V 2 bases and J 0 bases; bases outside gene matches: 8. This CDR3 has 20 residues. The germline gives CDR1 MNHEY, CDR2 SVGEGT. The Oncomine TCR Beta short-read assay generated sequence data from the DNA of cultured CD4+ T cells. Using its own MiXCR run on the PCR reads, TCRdb lists one record per CDR3 protein. Of about 24,000 distinct CDR3 sequences detected, less than 80% appear once; the ten largest clones hold 7.8%. Treatment described: roughly ten-day PBMC culture with coronavirus spike peptide pools or control peptides (ViraFEST assay). The sequencing sample was made of CD4+ T cells from blood, cultured in vitro. The TCR was taken from a human donor who had recovered from COVID-19. The chain has TRBV6-2 or TRBV6-3 and TRBJ2-2, with 14 bases identical to TRBD2. The CDR3 reads CASSYRLAGGLQTNTGELFF. CDR3 coding DNA: TGTGCCAGCAGTTACCGACTAGCGGGAGGGCTCCAAACGAACACCGGGGAGCTGTTTTTT.